This T cell receptor beta chain was found in a study of T cell responses to AZD1222 COVID-19 vaccine. General study findings and limits: Close to half of all spike-specific TCRs reportedly target regions of the variants that are unmutated. Baseline antibody screening turned up just six or seven seropositive AZD1222 recipients. White British ancestry dominated among donors, who included more females, and clonal diversity was possibly underestimated. With dominance at 160-218 and 743-854, vaccine-associated CD4 TCRs spanned spike.

To note about this clone: Its antigen is unidentified.

The germline CDR1 and CDR2 sequences are LNHDA and SQIVND (reference sequence). The CDR3 sequence is 12 residues long. The V and J ends lost 9 bases and 0 bases respectively, with 6 bases between them. TCRdb's table, derived via immunoSEQ multiplex PCR, lists solely in-frame clones and lacks some. The data show around 91,000 clones, with over 75% seen just once and 15% to 20% held by the top ten. Source: peripheral blood, taken on day 0 of AZD1222 vaccination. This TCR was sampled from an adult in good health. The rearrangement joins TRBV19 to TRBJ1-5, with D unclear. The CDR3 DNA reads TGTGCCAGCAAATATAGCAATCAGCCCCAGCATTTT. It translates to CASKYSNQPQHF.